Listed below are T cell receptor beta chains from one sample, sequenced in a study of shared clonotypes between healthy human individuals. Some clones are missing from TCRdb's copy, which holds only in-frame ones; the method was immunoSEQ multiplex PCR. The sample carries 1.5 million to 2.5 million clones, about 94% recorded once. Source material: naive CD8+ T cells sorted from blood. The receptor source for this set is a man aged 18 to 30 in good health. Both conserved end residues are part of each CDR3. A D gene is named only where the DNA matches it firmly.

v_gene	j_gene	d_gene	CDR3aa
TRBV6-1	TRBJ1-6	-	CASSELTGSYNSPLHF
TRBV29-1	TRBJ1-2	TRBD1	CSVKGTGDYGYTF
TRBV2	TRBJ2-7	TRBD2	CASNPAGGLDEQYF
TRBV6-5	TRBJ2-7	TRBD1	CASRGQDYEQYF
TRBV11-2	TRBJ2-1	-	CASSLDVGGLWDEQFF
TRBV5-1	TRBJ2-5	-	CASSSIGFSQETQYF
TRBV6-4	TRBJ2-7	-	CASSDSGTSYYEQYF
TRBV9	TRBJ2-3	TRBD1	CASGAGGELTDTQYF
TRBV7-3	TRBJ1-5	-	CASSPPRFYSNQPQHF
TRBV7-6	TRBJ1-1	-	CASSLRAGVDTEAFF
TRBV27	TRBJ2-1	-	CASRPGTPNNEQFF
TRBV30	TRBJ1-2	-	CAWQGNYGYTF
TRBV4-1	TRBJ2-7	-	CASSQVTGRNEQYF
TRBV9	TRBJ1-4	-	CASSVDSLRGEKLFF
TRBV9	TRBJ1-6	-	CASSGSGQTYNSPLHF
TRBV6-5	TRBJ1-1	-	CASSYTEGQIEAFF
TRBV11-2	TRBJ2-3	TRBD2	CASSLWAGTSQDTQYF
TRBV4-2	TRBJ2-1	TRBD2	CASSEASGTSYNEQFF
TRBV9	TRBJ2-7	TRBD1	CASSGTGTGNEQYF
TRBV7-9	TRBJ2-7	TRBD1	CASSPTNRGEQYF
TRBV19	TRBJ1-1	TRBD1	CASSTPPGGYTEAFF
TRBV15	TRBJ2-7	-	CATSRVGNSYEQYF
TRBV5-4	TRBJ1-1	TRBD1	CASSSSGGLDTEAFF
TRBV13	TRBJ1-1	-	CASSFWGRVNTEAFF
TRBV9	TRBJ1-2	-	CASSVEGFQDYGYTF
TRBV9	TRBJ2-2	-	CASEKRDTTGELFF
TRBV27	TRBJ1-2	-	CASKDRFYGYTF
TRBV6-1	TRBJ1-3	-	CASSEVSGNTIYF
TRBV5-6	TRBJ2-7	-	CASTWGSLSSYEQYF
TRBV10-3	TRBJ2-5	TRBD2	CAISDGGVETQYF
TRBV9	TRBJ2-3	TRBD2	CASSPILGGGRSGSTDTQYF
TRBV5-1	TRBJ2-3	-	CASSPPERDTQYF
TRBV19	TRBJ2-7	TRBD2	CASSRLAGGDEQYF